These T cell receptor beta chains were read from a single sample in a study of pediatric ulcerative colitis. The table came from immunoSEQ multiplex PCR; TCRdb's copy has only in-frame clones and leaves some out. The table shows some 60,000 clones, with over 65% occurring only once. The sequencing sample was made of blood. These receptors all stem from a boy under 18 with moderate ulcerative colitis. Each CDR3 is given with its conserved first and last residue. Each record gives: clone size, V gene, J gene, D gene, CDR3 DNA, CDR3 protein. The D gene is left open where the match is weak. Some rows mark clone size as missing; the rest say once, few, many or name a class of expanded clone.

clone size: NA
V gene: TRBV9
J gene: TRBJ2-7
D gene: NA
CDR3 DNA: TGTGCCAGCAGCGTAGAAGCGCAGGGGTACGAGCAGTACTTC
CDR3 protein: CASSVEAQGYEQYF

clone size: NA
V gene: TRBV9
J gene: TRBJ2-7
D gene: TRBD1
CDR3 DNA: TGTGCCAGCAGCGTACAGGGACAGGGTTCCAGCGAGCAGTACTTC
CDR3 protein: CASSVQGQGSSEQYF

clone size: NA
V gene: TRBV7-8
J gene: TRBJ1-1
D gene: TRBD1
CDR3 DNA: TGTGCCAGCAGCCCCGGGACAGGGGGCGGAGGAGCTTTCTTT
CDR3 protein: CASSPGTGGGGAFF

clone size: NA
V gene: TRBV19
J gene: TRBJ2-7
D gene: TRBD2
CDR3 DNA: TGTGCCAGTCGACGGGAGGGATCCTACGAGCAGTACTTC
CDR3 protein: CASRREGSYEQYF

clone size: NA
V gene: TRBV7-8
J gene: TRBJ2-5
D gene: TRBD1
CDR3 DNA: TGTGCCAGCAGCTACCGGACAGGGACCCAAGAGACCCAGTACTTC
CDR3 protein: CASSYRTGTQETQYF

clone size: NA
V gene: TRBV5-1
J gene: TRBJ2-1
D gene: NA
CDR3 DNA: TGCGCCAGCAGCCCCTTTAGCGTCAATGAGCAGTTCTTC
CDR3 protein: CASSPFSVNEQFF

clone size: NA
V gene: TRBV6-5
J gene: TRBJ1-2
D gene: NA
CDR3 DNA: TGTGCCAGCAGACCCAGGAGTAGGGCCCTCGACTACACCTTC
CDR3 protein: CASRPRSRALDYTF

clone size: NA
V gene: TRBV5-5
J gene: TRBJ1-2
D gene: NA
CDR3 DNA: TGTGCCAGCAGCTTGGGAGGAAACTATGGCTACACCTTC
CDR3 protein: CASSLGGNYGYTF

clone size: medium-sized
V gene: TRBV7-6
J gene: TRBJ2-7
D gene: TRBD1
CDR3 DNA: TGTGCCAGCAGCTTCAAGATTGGGACAGTCCCTGGAGAGAACTTC
CDR3 protein: CASSFKIGTVPGENF

clone size: NA
V gene: TRBV5-6
J gene: TRBJ2-7
D gene: NA
CDR3 DNA: TGTGCCAGCAGCTCGAGGACACTGAGCTCCTACGAGCAGTACTTC
CDR3 protein: CASSSRTLSSYEQYF

clone size: NA
V gene: TRBV11-2
J gene: TRBJ2-7
D gene: TRBD1
CDR3 DNA: TGTGCCAGCAGCCCCCAAGGGGGCACCTACGAGCAGTACTTC
CDR3 protein: CASSPQGGTYEQYF

clone size: NA
V gene: TRBV19
J gene: TRBJ2-5
D gene: NA
CDR3 DNA: TGTGCCAGTAGTTCGGGGGGCGCGCTTGAGACCCAGTACTTC
CDR3 protein: CASSSGGALETQYF

clone size: NA
V gene: TRBV6-5
J gene: TRBJ2-7
D gene: NA
CDR3 DNA: TGTGCCAGCAGGCTCGGACAGACCTACGAGCAGTACTTC
CDR3 protein: CASRLGQTYEQYF

clone size: NA
V gene: TRBV20-1
J gene: TRBJ2-1
D gene: NA
CDR3 DNA: TGCAGTGCCCAGACCCCTACTGAGCAGTTCTTC
CDR3 protein: CSAQTPTEQFF

clone size: NA
V gene: TRBV18
J gene: TRBJ2-6
D gene: TRBD1
CDR3 DNA: TGTGCCAGCTCACCTCCAGGGGGCCGCGGGGCCAACGTCCTGACTTTC
CDR3 protein: CASSPPGGRGANVLTF

clone size: few
V gene: TRBV7-9
J gene: TRBJ1-1
D gene: TRBD1
CDR3 DNA: TGTGCCAGCAGCTTGGGACAGATGAACACTGAAGCTTTCTTT
CDR3 protein: CASSLGQMNTEAFF

clone size: NA
V gene: TRBV7-9
J gene: TRBJ2-6
D gene: TRBD1
CDR3 DNA: TGTGCCAGCAGCTCCCCCCAGGGGGACGGGGCCAACGTCCTGACTTTC
CDR3 protein: CASSSPQGDGANVLTF